This T cell receptor beta chain came from a study of technical replicates of blood from several donors. The CDR3 is 16 amino acids. The germline CDR1 and CDR2 sequences are SGDLS and YYNGEE. V dropped 3 bases and J dropped 3; count of bases not matched to a gene: 9. Assay used: immunoSEQ multiplex PCR; TCRdb lists only in-frame clones, some missing. Among almost 90,000 clones, roughly 94% were seen once, and the ten largest hold around 0.3%. The V and J genes are TRBV9 and TRBJ2-7; 10 nucleotides align to TRBD2. The sequencing input was T cells isolated from PBMCs. The sequence came from a human donor in good health. DNA of the CDR3: TGTGCCAGCAGCGGACTAGCGGGTGATGGGATCTACGAGCAGTACTTC. Its protein product is CASSGLAGDGIYEQYF.